Each of the 13 T cell receptor beta chains below was sequenced from the same sample in a study of T cell repertoires in cytomegalovirus infection. TCRdb independently ran MiXCR on the reads; one entry per CDR3 protein. The sample has over 300,000 distinct CDR3 sequences; 8% to 9.5% are singletons. The specimen was PBMCs. These TCRs come from a human donor in good health (CMV status not recorded). Some clones in this sample may be carry-over from other donors' samples.

The chain recombines TRBV24-1 with TRBJ1-5, with 10 bases lining up with TRBD1. Germline V gene data show CDR1 as KGHDR and CDR2 as SFDVKD. J lost 7 bases, V lost 6 bases, and 11 bases had no gene match. The length of the CDR3 is 16 residues. DNA for the CDR3: TGTGCCACCAGTTTCGCTGGGACAGGGGAAGAACAGCCCCAGCATTTT. This encodes CATSFAGTGEEQPQHF.

This clonotype was seen at least ten times. The chain has TRBV7-2 and TRBJ1-1, with D possibly being TRBD1 (6 bases). V lost 6 bases and J 5 bases, leaving 16 bases between the germline ends. CDR1 SGHTA and CDR2 FQGNSA come from the germline V gene. CDR3 length: 14 residues. The CDR3 reads CASSGRGGRTEAFF. Written as DNA, the CDR3 is TGTGCCAGCAGTGGTAGGGGGGGCAGGACTGAAGCTTTCTTT.

This clonotype was picked up many times. The chain has TRBV12-3 or TRBV12-4 and TRBJ1-1; the match to TRBD1 covers 8 bases. The CDR3 has 15 residues. V shed 2 bases and J 3 bases; nucleotides not matched to a gene: 5. The CDR3 sequence: CASSLTTGGDTEAFF. The CDR3 DNA reads as TGTGCCAGCAGTTTAACCACAGGGGGGGACACTGAAGCTTTCTTT.

In this sample, this clonotype turned up a few times. This chain uses TRBV7-9 with TRBJ2-7, with 9 bases aligning to TRBD2. Germline V gene lookup returns CDR1 SEHNR and CDR2 FQNEAQ (reference sequence). After removal of 4 bases from V and 3 bases from J, the junction contained 22 bases not matched to a gene. The CDR3 length is 20 residues. CDR3 loop: CASSSRGGGLARVWDYEQYF. The CDR3 bases are TGTGCCAGCAGCTCCCGCGGGGGTGGACTAGCGCGGGTTTGGGACTACGAGCAGTACTTC.

The rearrangement joins TRBV19 to TRBJ2-3; 15 bases match TRBD2. The germline gives CDR1 LNHDA, CDR2 SQIVND (reference sequence). J gave up 3 bases and V 9 bases, and 4 bases lay outside the gene matches. The CDR3 spans 15 residues. The DNA of the CDR3 is TGTGCCAGCGGGACTAGCGGGGGGCCAACAGATACGCAGTATTTT. Its translation: CASGTSGGPTDTQYF.

Note on this clonotype: Mismatch with germline at one junction end may stem from a read error. The chain has TRBV4-1 and TRBJ2-1; the D gene is possibly TRBD1 (5 bases). Germline V gene data show CDR1 as MGHRA and CDR2 as YSYEKL. The CDR3 length is 17 residues. CDR3 sequence: CASSQEPRVSSYNEQFF. The CDR3 DNA reads TGTGCCAGCAGCCAAGAGCCCAGGGTTAGCTCCTACAATGAGCAGTTCTTC.

This clonotype was detected ten times or more. The J gene is TRBJ2-3, the V gene TRBV7-2, with 11 positions matching TRBD2. CDR3 length: 15 residues. Germline lookup yields CDR1 SGHTA and CDR2 FQGNSA. V shed 5 bases, J shed 4 bases, and the junction held 5 bases outside the gene matches. CDR3 residues: CASSTTSGRSDTQYF. The CDR3 nucleotides read TGTGCCAGCAGCACCACTAGCGGGAGATCAGATACGCAGTATTTT. Drawing the rest from reference TRBV7-2 and TRBJ2-3, the complete variable domain is GAGVSQSPSNKVTEKGKDVELRCDPISGHTALYWYRQSLGQGLEFLIYFQGNSAPDKSGLPSDRFSAERTGGSVSTLTIQRTQQEDSAVYLCASSTTSGRSDTQYFGPGTRLTVL.

The CDR3 bases are TGCGCCAGCAGCCAAGGGCGGGGTGGCAATGAGCAGTTCTTC. Translation gives CASSQGRGGNEQFF. The chain couples TRBV4-3 to TRBJ2-1, with a possible D match to TRBD2 (6 bases). The V and J ends lost 1 base and 6 bases respectively, with 10 bases between them. CDR3 length: 14 amino acids. CDR1 is LGHNA and CDR2 is YSLEER in the germline V gene.

This chain joins TRBV20-1 and TRBJ2-5, with a tentative D call TRBD2 (6 bases). Trimming stripped 2 bases from V and 4 bases from J, with 14 bases between. CDR3 size: 14 residues. The germline CDR1 and CDR2 sequences are DFQATT and SNEGSKA (reference sequence). The CDR3 DNA is TGCAGTGCTAGATGGAGGGTAGGGCGAGAGACCCAGTACTTC. It specifies CSARWRVGRETQYF.

This clonotype was observed a handful of times. The CDR3 here is CASSRVPGTGTYEQYF. The CDR3 bases are TGTGCCAGCAGCCGGGTTCCCGGGACAGGTACCTACGAGCAGTACTTC. The chain carries TRBV6-2 or TRBV6-3 and TRBJ2-7; 8 bases match TRBD1. The germline CDR1 and CDR2 sequences are MNHEY and SVGEGT. The CDR3 has 16 residues. V shed 6 bases, J shed 2 bases, and the junction held 12 bases outside the gene matches.

The genes are TRBV20-1 and TRBJ2-7, with 7 nucleotides matching TRBD1. Trimming cost V 6 bases and J 4 bases; bases outside gene matches: 3. The V gene's germline CDR1 is DFQATT and CDR2 SNEGSKA (reference sequence). CDR3 size: 11 residues. CDR3 sequence: CSAPDRYEQYF. Written as DNA, the CDR3 is TGCAGTGCGCCGGACAGGTACGAGCAGTACTTC.

The chain has TRBV15 and TRBJ1-6; 8 nucleotides agree with TRBD1. Looked up from germline, CDR1 is LNHNV and CDR2 is YYDKDF (reference sequence). CDR3 length: 16 amino acids. The trim removed 5 bases at V and 7 bases at J, leaving 10 bases unmatched. CDR3 in DNA: TGTGCCACCAGCGTTTCAGGGGGCGATTTAAATTCACCCCTCCACTTT. Its translation: CATSVSGGDLNSPLHF.

This clonotype turned up a few times. This chain links TRBV19 with TRBJ1-2; D remains unclear. The germline V gene encodes CDR1 LNHDA and CDR2 SQIVND (reference sequence). The CDR3 contains 15 residues. V was clipped by 7 bases and J by 2 bases, with 17 bases between them. The CDR3, as DNA: TGTGCCAGTAATGCAGCCTGGGTTAGGAACTATGGCTACACCTTC. This translates into CASNAAWVRNYGYTF.